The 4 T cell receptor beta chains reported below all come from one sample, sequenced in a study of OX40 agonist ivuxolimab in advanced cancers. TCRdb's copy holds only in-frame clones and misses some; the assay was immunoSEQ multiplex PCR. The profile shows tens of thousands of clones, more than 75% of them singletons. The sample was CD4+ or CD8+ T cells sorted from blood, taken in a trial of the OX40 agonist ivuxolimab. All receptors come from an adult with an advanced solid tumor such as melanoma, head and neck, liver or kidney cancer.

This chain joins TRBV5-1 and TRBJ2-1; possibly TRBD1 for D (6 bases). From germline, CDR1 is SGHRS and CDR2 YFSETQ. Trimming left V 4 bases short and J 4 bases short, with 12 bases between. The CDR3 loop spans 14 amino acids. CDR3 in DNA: TGCGCCAGCAGCGCACGGACAGTTTACAATGAGCAGTTCTTC. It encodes CASSARTVYNEQFF.

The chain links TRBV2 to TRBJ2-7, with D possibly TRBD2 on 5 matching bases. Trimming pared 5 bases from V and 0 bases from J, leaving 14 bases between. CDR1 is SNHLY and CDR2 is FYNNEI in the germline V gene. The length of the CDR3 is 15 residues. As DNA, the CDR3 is TGTGCCAGCAGTTTAAGGGCGGGCAGCTCCTACGAGCAGTACTTC. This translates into CASSLRAGSSYEQYF.

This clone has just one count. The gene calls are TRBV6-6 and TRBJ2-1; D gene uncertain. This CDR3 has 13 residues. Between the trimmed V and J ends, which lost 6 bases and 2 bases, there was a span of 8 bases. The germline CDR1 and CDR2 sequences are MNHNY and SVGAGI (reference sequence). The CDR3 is CASRPDPYNEQFF. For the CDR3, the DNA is TGTGCCAGCAGACCGGACCCCTACAATGAGCAGTTCTTC.

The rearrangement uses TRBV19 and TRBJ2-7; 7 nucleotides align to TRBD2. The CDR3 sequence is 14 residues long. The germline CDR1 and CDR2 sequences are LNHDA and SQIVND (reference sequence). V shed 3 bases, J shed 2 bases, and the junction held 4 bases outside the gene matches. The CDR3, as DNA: TGTGCCAGTAGTATGGCGGGAGTACCCTACGAGCAGTACTTC. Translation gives CASSMAGVPYEQYF.